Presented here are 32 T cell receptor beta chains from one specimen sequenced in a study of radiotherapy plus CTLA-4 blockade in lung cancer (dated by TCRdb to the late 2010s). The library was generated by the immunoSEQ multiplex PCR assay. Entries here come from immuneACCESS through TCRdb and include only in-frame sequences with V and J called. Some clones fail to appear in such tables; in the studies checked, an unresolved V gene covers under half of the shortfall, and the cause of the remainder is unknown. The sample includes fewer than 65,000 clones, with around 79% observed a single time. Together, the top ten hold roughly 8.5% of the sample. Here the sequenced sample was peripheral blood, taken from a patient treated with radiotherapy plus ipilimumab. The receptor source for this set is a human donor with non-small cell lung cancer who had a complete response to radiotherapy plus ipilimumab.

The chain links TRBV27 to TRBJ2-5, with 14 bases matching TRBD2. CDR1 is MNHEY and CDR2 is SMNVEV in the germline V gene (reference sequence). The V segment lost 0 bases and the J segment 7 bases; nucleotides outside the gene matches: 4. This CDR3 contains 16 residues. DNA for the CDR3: TGTGCCAGCAGTTTATCGGGACTAGCGGGGGCAGGGACCCAGTACTTC. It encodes CASSLSGLAGAGTQYF.

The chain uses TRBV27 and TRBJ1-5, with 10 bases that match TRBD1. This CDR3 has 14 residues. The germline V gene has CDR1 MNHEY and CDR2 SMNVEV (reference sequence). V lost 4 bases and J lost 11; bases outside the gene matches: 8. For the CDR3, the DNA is TGTGCCAGCAGTTCATGGACAGGGGGTGGGTCCCAGCATTTT. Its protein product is CASSSWTGGGSQHF.

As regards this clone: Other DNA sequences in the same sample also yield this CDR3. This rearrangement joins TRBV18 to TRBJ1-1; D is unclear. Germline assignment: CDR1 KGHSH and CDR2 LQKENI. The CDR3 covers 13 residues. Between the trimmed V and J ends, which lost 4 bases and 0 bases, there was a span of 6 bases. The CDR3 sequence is CASSLTMNTEAFF. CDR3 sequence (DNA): TGTGCCAGCTCACTGACTATGAACACTGAAGCTTTCTTT. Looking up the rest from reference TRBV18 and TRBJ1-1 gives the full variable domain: NAGVMQNPRHLVRRRGQEARLRCSPMKGHSHVYWYRQLPEEGLKFMVYLQKENIIDESGMPKERFSAEFPKEGPSILRIQQVVRGDSAAYFCASSLTMNTEAFFGQGTRLTVV.

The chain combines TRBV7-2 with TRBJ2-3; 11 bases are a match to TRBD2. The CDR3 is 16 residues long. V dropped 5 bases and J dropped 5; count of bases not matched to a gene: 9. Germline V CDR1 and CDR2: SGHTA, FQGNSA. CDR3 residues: CASSLRSGGALDTQYF. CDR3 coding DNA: TGTGCCAGCAGCCTCCGTAGCGGGGGGGCCTTAGATACGCAGTATTTT.

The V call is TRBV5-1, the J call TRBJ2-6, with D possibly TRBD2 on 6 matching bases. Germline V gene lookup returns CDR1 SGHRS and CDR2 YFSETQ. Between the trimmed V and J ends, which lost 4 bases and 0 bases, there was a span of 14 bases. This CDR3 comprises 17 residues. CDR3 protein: CASSHRDSSSGANVLTF. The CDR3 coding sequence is TGCGCCAGCAGCCACCGGGACTCGAGCTCTGGGGCCAACGTCCTGACTTTC.

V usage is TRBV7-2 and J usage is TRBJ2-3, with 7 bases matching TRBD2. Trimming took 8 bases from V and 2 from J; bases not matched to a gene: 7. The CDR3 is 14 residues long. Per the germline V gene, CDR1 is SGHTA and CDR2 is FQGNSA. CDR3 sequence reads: CASGRGQLTDTQYF. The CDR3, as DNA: TGTGCCAGCGGGAGGGGTCAGCTCACAGATACGCAGTATTTT.

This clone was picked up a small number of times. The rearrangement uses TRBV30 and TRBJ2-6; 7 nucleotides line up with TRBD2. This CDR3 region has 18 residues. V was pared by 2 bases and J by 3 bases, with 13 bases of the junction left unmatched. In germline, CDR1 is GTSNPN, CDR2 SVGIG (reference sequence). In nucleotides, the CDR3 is TGTGCCTGGAGTCCGGGACGGGGGGTGTTTTATGGGGCCAACGTCCTGACTTTC. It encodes CAWSPGRGVFYGANVLTF.

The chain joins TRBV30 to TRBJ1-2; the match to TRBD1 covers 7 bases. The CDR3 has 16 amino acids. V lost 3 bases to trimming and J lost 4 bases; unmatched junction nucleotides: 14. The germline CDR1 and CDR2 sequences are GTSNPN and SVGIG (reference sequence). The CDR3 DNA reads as TGTGCCTGGAGCGGACCGCCGACAGGGTTTGCCTATGGCTACACCTTC. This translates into CAWSGPPTGFAYGYTF.

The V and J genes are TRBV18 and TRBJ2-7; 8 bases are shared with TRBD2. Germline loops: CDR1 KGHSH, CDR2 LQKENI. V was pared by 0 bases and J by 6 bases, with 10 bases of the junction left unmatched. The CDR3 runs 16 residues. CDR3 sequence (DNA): TGTGCCAGCTCACCACCGAGTGGTGCGGGGGGACGCGAGCAGTACTTC. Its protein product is CASSPPSGAGGREQYF.

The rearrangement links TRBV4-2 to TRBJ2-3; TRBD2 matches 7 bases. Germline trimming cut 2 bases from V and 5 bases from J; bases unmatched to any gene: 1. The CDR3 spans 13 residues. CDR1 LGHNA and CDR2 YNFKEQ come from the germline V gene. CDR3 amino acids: CASSQTGGDTQYF. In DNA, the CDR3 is TGTGCCAGCAGCCAAACGGGGGGAGATACGCAGTATTTT.

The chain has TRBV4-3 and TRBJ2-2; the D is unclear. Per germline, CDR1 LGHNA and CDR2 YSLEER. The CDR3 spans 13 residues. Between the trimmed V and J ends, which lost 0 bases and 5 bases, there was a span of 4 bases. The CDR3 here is CASSQDRTGELFF. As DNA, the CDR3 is TGCGCCAGCAGCCAAGATCGGACCGGGGAGCTGTTTTTT.

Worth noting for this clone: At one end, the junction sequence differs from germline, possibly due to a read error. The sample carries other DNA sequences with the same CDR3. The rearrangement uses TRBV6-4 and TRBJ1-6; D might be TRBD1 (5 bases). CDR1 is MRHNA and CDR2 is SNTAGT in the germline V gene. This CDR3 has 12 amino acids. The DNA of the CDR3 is TGTGCCAGCCAGGCGGGGGATTCCCCCCTCCACTTT. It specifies CASQAGDSPLHF.

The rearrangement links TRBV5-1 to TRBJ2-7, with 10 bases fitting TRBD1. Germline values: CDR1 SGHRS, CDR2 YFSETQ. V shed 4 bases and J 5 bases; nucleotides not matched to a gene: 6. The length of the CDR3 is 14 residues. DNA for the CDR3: TGCGCCAGCAGCCGGACAGGGGGGGAGGACGAGCAGTACGTC. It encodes CASSRTGGEDEQYV.

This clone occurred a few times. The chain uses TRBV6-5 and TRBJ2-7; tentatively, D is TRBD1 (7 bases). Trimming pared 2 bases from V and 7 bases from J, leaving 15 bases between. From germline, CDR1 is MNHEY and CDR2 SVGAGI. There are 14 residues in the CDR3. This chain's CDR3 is CASSYQSGGREQYF. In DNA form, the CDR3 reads TGTGCCAGCAGTTACCAGTCAGGGGGGCGTGAGCAGTACTTC.

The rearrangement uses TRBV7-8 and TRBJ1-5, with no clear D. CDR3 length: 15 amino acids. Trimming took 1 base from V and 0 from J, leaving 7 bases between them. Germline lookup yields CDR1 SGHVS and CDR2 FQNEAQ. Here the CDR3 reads CASSLGRYSNQPQHF. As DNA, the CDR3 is TGTGCCAGCAGCTTAGGGCGGTATAGCAATCAGCCCCAGCATTTT.

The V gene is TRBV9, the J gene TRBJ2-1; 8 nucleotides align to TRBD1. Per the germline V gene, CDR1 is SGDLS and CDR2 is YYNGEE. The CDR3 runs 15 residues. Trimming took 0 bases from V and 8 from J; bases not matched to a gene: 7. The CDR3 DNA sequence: TGTGCCAGCAGCGTAGAATACAGGGGGGTTTATGAGCAGTTCTTC. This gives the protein CASSVEYRGVYEQFF.

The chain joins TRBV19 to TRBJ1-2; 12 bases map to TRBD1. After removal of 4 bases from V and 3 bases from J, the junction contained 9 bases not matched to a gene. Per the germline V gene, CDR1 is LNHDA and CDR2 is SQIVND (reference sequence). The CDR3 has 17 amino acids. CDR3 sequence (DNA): TGTGCCAGTAGTACCCCCGGGACAGGGGGCGCTCACTATGGCTACACCTTC. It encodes CASSTPGTGGAHYGYTF.

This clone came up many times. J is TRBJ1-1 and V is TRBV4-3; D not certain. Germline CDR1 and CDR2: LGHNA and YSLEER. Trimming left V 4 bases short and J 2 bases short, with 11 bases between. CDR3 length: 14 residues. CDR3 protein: CASSRRVPNTEAFF. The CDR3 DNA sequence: TGCGCCAGCAGCCGCCGGGTTCCCAACACTGAAGCTTTCTTT.

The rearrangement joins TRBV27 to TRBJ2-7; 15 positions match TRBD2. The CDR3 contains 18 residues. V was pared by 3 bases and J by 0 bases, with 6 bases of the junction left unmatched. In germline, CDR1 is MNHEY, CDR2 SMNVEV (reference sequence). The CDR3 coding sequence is TGTGCCAGCAGTTTGGGGACTAGCGGGGGGCAAAGCTCCTACGAGCAGTACTTC. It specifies CASSLGTSGGQSSYEQYF.

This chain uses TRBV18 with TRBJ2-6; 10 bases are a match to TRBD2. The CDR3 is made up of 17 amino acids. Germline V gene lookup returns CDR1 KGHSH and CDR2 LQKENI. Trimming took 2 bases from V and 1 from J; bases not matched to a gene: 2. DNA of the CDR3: TGTGCCAGCTCACCATCTAGCGGGAGATCTGGGGCCAACGTCCTGACTTTC. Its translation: CASSPSSGRSGANVLTF.

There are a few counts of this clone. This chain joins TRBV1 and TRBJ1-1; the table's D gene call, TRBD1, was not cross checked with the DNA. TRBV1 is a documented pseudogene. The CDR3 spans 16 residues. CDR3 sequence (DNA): TGCACCAGCAGCCAAGCCCCAAACCGTAGGACATCTGAAGCTTTCTTT. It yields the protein CTSSQAPNRRTSEAFF.

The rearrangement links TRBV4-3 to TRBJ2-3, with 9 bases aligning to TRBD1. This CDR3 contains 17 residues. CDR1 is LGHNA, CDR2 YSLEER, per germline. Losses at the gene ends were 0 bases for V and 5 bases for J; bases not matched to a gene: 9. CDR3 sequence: CASSQDLGTGNVDTQYF. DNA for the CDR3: TGCGCCAGCAGCCAAGATCTGGGGACAGGGAATGTAGATACGCAGTATTTT.

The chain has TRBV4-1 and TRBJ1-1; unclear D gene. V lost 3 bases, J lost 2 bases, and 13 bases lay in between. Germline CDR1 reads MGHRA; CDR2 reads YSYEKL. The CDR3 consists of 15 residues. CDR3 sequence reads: CASSQSNTVNTEAFF. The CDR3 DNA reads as TGCGCCAGCAGCCAGAGTAATACAGTAAACACTGAAGCTTTCTTT.

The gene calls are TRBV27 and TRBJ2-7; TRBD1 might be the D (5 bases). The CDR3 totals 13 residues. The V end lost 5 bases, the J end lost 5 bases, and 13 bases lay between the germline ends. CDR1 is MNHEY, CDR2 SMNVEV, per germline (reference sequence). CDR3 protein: CASSLTALNEQYF. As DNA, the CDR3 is TGTGCCAGCAGTCTGACAGCTTTAAACGAGCAGTACTTC.

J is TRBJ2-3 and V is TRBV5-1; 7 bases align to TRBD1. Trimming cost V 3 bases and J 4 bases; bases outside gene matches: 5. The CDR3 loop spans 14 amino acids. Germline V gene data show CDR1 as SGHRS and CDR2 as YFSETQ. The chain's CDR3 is CASSSRQGADTQYF. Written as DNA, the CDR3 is TGCGCCAGCAGCTCCCGACAGGGTGCAGATACGCAGTATTTT.

CDR3 sequence (DNA): TGTGCCTGGAGTTATCAGGGGGTTTCGACCTATGGCTACACCTTC. Translated: CAWSYQGVSTYGYTF. The rearrangement links TRBV30 to TRBJ1-2; 7 positions match TRBD1. The CDR3 consists of 15 residues. CDR1 is GTSNPN, CDR2 SVGIG, per germline (reference sequence). The trim removed 2 bases at V and 4 bases at J, leaving 10 bases unmatched.

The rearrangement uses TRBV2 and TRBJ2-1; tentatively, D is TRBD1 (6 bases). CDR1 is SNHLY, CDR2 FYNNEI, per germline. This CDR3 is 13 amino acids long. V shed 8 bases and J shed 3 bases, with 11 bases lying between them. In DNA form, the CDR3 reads TGTGCCAGCCCATTGGACAGCTACAATGAGCAGTTCTTC. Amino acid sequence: CASPLDSYNEQFF.

CDR3: CSARGQGPQHF. The CDR3 region has the DNA TGCAGTGCTCGCGGGCAAGGGCCCCAGCATTTT. The rearrangement links TRBV20-1 to TRBJ1-5; D unresolved. Germline CDR1 DFQATT, CDR2 SNEGSKA (reference sequence). The ends were cut back, 5 bases at V and 9 bases at J, with 11 bases in the middle. The CDR3 has 11 amino acids.

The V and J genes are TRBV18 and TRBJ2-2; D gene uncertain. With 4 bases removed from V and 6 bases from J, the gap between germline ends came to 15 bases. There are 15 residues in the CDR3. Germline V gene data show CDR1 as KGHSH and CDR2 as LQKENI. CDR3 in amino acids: CASSRLPPEAGELFF. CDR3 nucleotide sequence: TGTGCCAGCTCACGACTCCCTCCCGAGGCCGGGGAGCTGTTTTTT.

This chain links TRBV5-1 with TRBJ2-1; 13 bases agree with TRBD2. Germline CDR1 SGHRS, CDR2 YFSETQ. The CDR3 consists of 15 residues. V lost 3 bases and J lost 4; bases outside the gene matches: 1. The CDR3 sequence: CASSWGLAGYNEQFF. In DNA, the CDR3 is TGCGCCAGCAGCTGGGGACTAGCGGGGTACAATGAGCAGTTCTTC.

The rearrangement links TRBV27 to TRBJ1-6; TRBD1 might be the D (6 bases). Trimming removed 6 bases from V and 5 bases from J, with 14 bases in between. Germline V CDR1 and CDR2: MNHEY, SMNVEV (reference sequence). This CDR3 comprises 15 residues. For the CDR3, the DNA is TGTGCCAGCAGCTATACGGACAGAAATAATTCACCCCTCCACTTT. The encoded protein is CASSYTDRNNSPLHF.

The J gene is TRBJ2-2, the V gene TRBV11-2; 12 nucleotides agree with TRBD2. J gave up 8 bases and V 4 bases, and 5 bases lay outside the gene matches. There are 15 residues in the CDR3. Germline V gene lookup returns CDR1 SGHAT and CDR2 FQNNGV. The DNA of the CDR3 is TGTGCCAGCAGCTACGCCGGACTAGCGGGAGGGGAGCTGTTTTTT. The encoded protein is CASSYAGLAGGELFF. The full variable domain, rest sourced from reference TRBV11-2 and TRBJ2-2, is EAGVAQSPRYKIIEKRQSVAFWCNPISGHATLYWYQQILGQGPKLLIQFQNNGVVDDSQLPKDRFSAERLKGVDSTLKIQPAKLEDSAVYLCASSYAGLAGGELFFGEGSRLTVL.